Below, 13 T cell receptor beta chains from the same sample are listed, as sequenced in a study of blood T cell repertoires in COVID-19 (dated by TCRdb to the early 2020s). Receptor amplification or capture employed the immunoSEQ multiplex PCR assay. This is the immuneACCESS table as TCRdb keeps it, with only in-frame sequences that have V and J called. A part of the clones is gone; compared with another copy, unresolved V genes explain less than half, and the rest is unexplained. Here the sample has hundreds of thousands of clones; 86% occur a single time. Jointly, the top ten make up over 1.3% of the sample. Sequencing was done on a sample of peripheral blood. These receptors all stem from a woman in her 30s with active or convalescent COVID-19.

CDR3 in amino acids: CASSLKAFTRETQYF. The CDR3 bases are TGTGCCAGCAGTTTAAAGGCCTTCACTAGAGAGACCCAGTACTTC. The chain employs TRBV28 and TRBJ2-5; D may be TRBD2 (5 bases). Trimming left V 2 bases short and J 4 bases short, with 14 bases between. Per germline, CDR1 MDHEN and CDR2 SYDVKM. This CDR3 has 15 residues.

The gene calls are TRBV5-4 and TRBJ2-2, with D tentatively TRBD2 (5 bases). V was cut by 4 bases and J by 5 bases, with 9 bases left in between. The germline V gene encodes CDR1 SGHNT and CDR2 YYREEE (reference sequence). The CDR3 consists of 13 residues. The CDR3 is CASSTLGTGELFF. CDR3 bases: TGTGCCAGCAGCACACTAGGGACCGGGGAGCTGTTTTTT.

The chain recombines TRBV19 with TRBJ1-2, with 10 bases matching TRBD1. Trimming removed 6 bases from V and 8 bases from J; junction bases left unmatched: 9. The CDR3 runs to 14 residues. The germline V gene encodes CDR1 LNHDA and CDR2 SQIVND (reference sequence). CDR3: CASRSGTGVGGYTF. In nucleotides, the CDR3 is TGTGCCAGTAGATCCGGGACAGGGGTTGGCGGCTACACCTTC.

In its sample, this clone was seen once. The genes are TRBV5-4 and TRBJ2-5, with a possible D match to TRBD2 (6 bases). Germline V gene lookup returns CDR1 SGHNT and CDR2 YYREEE (reference sequence). V lost 5 bases and J 0 bases, leaving 14 bases between the germline ends. The CDR3 is 15 residues long. The CDR3 nucleotides read TGTGCCAGCAGATACAGCGGGTCGTACCAAGAGACCCAGTACTTC. Encoded protein: CASRYSGSYQETQYF.

The chain is built from TRBV11-3 and TRBJ2-2, with TRBD1 as a possible D gene (6 bases). V lost 5 bases and J 6 bases, leaving 28 bases between the germline ends. Germline V gene sequence: CDR1 SGHNT, CDR2 YENEEA. CDR3 length: 19 residues. This CDR3 is CASSLTFPGTYGLPGELFF. For the CDR3, the DNA is TGTGCCAGCAGCCTTACTTTTCCCGGGACATATGGGCTACCCGGGGAGCTGTTTTTT.

The chain employs TRBV6-1 and TRBJ2-3; D ambiguous. V lost 2 bases and J 2 bases, leaving 11 bases between the germline ends. This CDR3 spans 15 amino acids. The V gene's germline CDR1 is MNHNS and CDR2 SASEGT. For the CDR3, the DNA is TGTGCCAGCAGTGAATATTGGCAGGTCACAGATACGCAGTATTTT. Its protein product is CASSEYWQVTDTQYF.

The chain employs TRBV19 and TRBJ1-6; D possibly corresponds to TRBD1 (5 bases). Germline values: CDR1 LNHDA, CDR2 SQIVND (reference sequence). Trimming pared 7 bases from V and 7 bases from J, leaving 17 bases between. The CDR3 has 15 amino acids. CDR3 amino acids: CASNAAGLVNSPLHF. The CDR3, as DNA: TGTGCCAGTAACGCGGCAGGGCTAGTGAATTCACCCCTCCACTTT.

This sequence joins TRBV10-3 and TRBJ1-1, with D tentatively TRBD1 (5 bases). The V and J ends lost 4 bases and 1 base respectively, with 7 bases between them. This CDR3 spans 13 amino acids. The germline CDR1 and CDR2 sequences are ENHRY and SYGVKD. For the CDR3, the DNA is TGTGCCATCAGTGTCCAGGGGAACACTGAAGCTTTCTTT. Its protein product is CAISVQGNTEAFF.

This chain uses TRBV6-1 with TRBJ2-1, with 15 bases matching TRBD2. This CDR3 spans 21 amino acids. CDR1 is MNHNS and CDR2 is SASEGT in the germline V gene. Losses at the gene ends were 0 bases for V and 3 bases for J; bases not matched to a gene: 12. The CDR3 nucleotides read TGTGCCAGCAGTGAAGCTACGCGAGGGGGACTAGCGGGAGGACTCTACAATGAGCAGTTCTTC. It translates to CASSEATRGGLAGGLYNEQFF.

The chain couples TRBV6-2 or TRBV6-3 to TRBJ2-1; 8 bases align to TRBD2. CDR1 and CDR2 (germline): MNHEY, SVGEGT. J was trimmed by 9 bases and V by 3 bases; bases with no gene match: 13. This CDR3 region has 16 residues. CDR3: CASSYFLSGSSREQFF. As DNA, the CDR3 is TGTGCCAGCAGTTATTTCCTCAGCGGGAGTTCTCGTGAGCAGTTCTTC.

This clone was detected a few times. The chain uses TRBV2 and TRBJ2-5; D is ambiguous. Germline loops: CDR1 SNHLY, CDR2 FYNNEI. V lost 3 bases, J lost 2 bases, and 13 bases lay in between. The CDR3 is 15 amino acids. Written as DNA, the CDR3 is TGTGCCAGCAGTGACAGTCCTGTCAGTCAAGAGACCCAGTACTTC. This encodes CASSDSPVSQETQYF.

The chain is built from TRBV15 and TRBJ2-5; TRBD2 agrees at 8 bases. Germline values: CDR1 LNHNV, CDR2 YYDKDF (reference sequence). The CDR3 is made up of 15 amino acids. V gave up 5 bases and J gave up 5 bases; unmatched junction bases: 10. The DNA of the CDR3 is TGTGCCACCAGCGAGACCGGGGGGGGCTCGGAGACCCAGTACTTC. The encoded protein is CATSETGGGSETQYF.

This chain joins TRBV13 and TRBJ1-1, with TRBD1 matching 10 bases. The V gene's germline CDR1 is PRHDT and CDR2 FYEKMQ (reference sequence). After removal of 2 bases from V and 3 bases from J, the junction contained 6 bases not matched to a gene. The CDR3 totals 16 residues. The CDR3 here is CASSLYGTGAHTEAFF. The CDR3 bases are TGTGCCAGCAGCTTATATGGGACAGGGGCGCACACTGAAGCTTTCTTT.